The 22 T cell receptor beta chains in this list originate from one sample, sequenced in a study of beta chain features in type 1 diabetes. The isolated RNA, all of it, was reverse transcribed, so expressed TCRB transcripts were what got sequenced. Method: immunoSEQ multiplex PCR; TCRdb's copy keeps in-frame clones and lacks some. This repertoire shows about 230,000 clones, roughly 17% found once; its top ten account for more than 0.075%. Study conclusions and caveats: Moderate but significant shortening of TCRB CDR3s was recorded in all four CD4+ subsets from Type 1 diabetes patients.

Their antigens are not known. The sample was naive CD4+ T cells from blood. These receptors came from a man under 40 with type 1 diabetes.

This clone was counted a few times. The J gene is TRBJ2-4, the V gene TRBV29-1; D uncertain. The CDR3 totals 14 residues. V was pared by 6 bases and J by 0 bases, with 12 bases between. CDR1 is SQVTM, CDR2 ANQGSEA, per germline. The DNA of the CDR3 is TGCAGCGTCGCCCAACGGCTAGCCAAAAACATTCAGTACTTC. Protein: CSVAQRLAKNIQYF.

This clone was counted between two and nine times. This chain links TRBV18 with TRBJ1-1; TRBD1 matches 8 bases. The CDR3 length is 14 residues. The V gene end was trimmed by 4 bases and the J gene end by 4 bases; junction bases not matched to a gene: 5. Germline CDR1 KGHSH, CDR2 LQKENI. The CDR3 is CASSHGQGSTEAFF. The CDR3 DNA follows: TGTGCCAGCTCACACGGACAGGGCTCCACTGAAGCTTTCTTT.

This clone showed up just a few times. The genes are TRBV2 and TRBJ2-1, with D possibly matching TRBD1 (5 bases). Deletions cut 6 bases from V and 4 bases from J, with 13 bases between. This CDR3 contains 14 residues. In germline, CDR1 is SNHLY, CDR2 FYNNEI. For the CDR3, the DNA is TGTGCCAGCAGAGCCGATTACAGGTACAATGAGCAGTTCTTC. Translating gives CASRADYRYNEQFF.

The chain couples TRBV5-1 to TRBJ2-1; the match to TRBD2 covers 10 bases. CDR1 SGHRS and CDR2 YFSETQ come from the germline V gene. The CDR3 consists of 15 residues. J was trimmed by 5 bases and V by 1 base; bases with no gene match: 3. For the CDR3, the DNA is TGCGCCAGCAGCTTGACTAGCGGGGTTCACAATGAGCAGTTCTTC. Protein sequence: CASSLTSGVHNEQFF.

The chain is built from TRBV19 and TRBJ2-3, with a weak D call TRBD1 (5 bases). Germline V gives CDR1 LNHDA, CDR2 SQIVND (reference sequence). The V and J ends lost 5 bases and 0 bases respectively, with 15 bases between them. CDR3 size: 16 residues. CDR3 coding DNA: TGTGCCAGTAGTCCTGTACAGGCGCCAAGCACAGATACGCAGTATTTT. Its translation: CASSPVQAPSTDTQYF.

About this clone: Different DNA sequences within this sample yield the same CDR3. The genes are TRBV29-1 and TRBJ1-1; 10 nucleotides match TRBD1. CDR3 size: 13 residues. From germline, CDR1 is SQVTM and CDR2 ANQGSEA. V lost 6 bases, J lost 1 base, and 2 bases stayed unmatched. CDR3 amino acids: CSVDRGPNTEAFF. The CDR3 bases are TGCAGCGTCGACAGGGGGCCGAACACTGAAGCTTTCTTT. Drawing the rest from reference TRBV29-1 and TRBJ1-1, the complete variable domain is SAVISQKPSRDICQRGTSLTIQCQVDSQVTMMFWYRQQPGQSLTLIATANQGSEATYESGFVIDKFPISRPNLTFSTLTVSNMSPEDSSIYLCSVDRGPNTEAFFGQGTRLTVV.

The chain has TRBV5-1 and TRBJ2-3, with D hard to call. The V end was cut by 1 base, the J end by 0 bases, with 15 bases between. Per the germline V gene, CDR1 is SGHRS and CDR2 is YFSETQ. The CDR3 length is 17 residues. CDR3 in amino acids: CASSLLPLATSTDTQYF. The CDR3 nucleotides are TGCGCCAGCAGCTTGTTACCGCTCGCCACTAGCACAGATACGCAGTATTTT. Using reference TRBV5-1 and TRBJ2-3 for the parts outside the CDR3, the full variable domain is KAGVTQTPRYLIKTRGQQVTLSCSPISGHRSVSWYQQTPGQGLQFLFEYFSETQRNKGNFPGRFSGRQFSNSRSEMNVSTLELGDSALYLCASSLLPLATSTDTQYFGPGTRLTVL.

The chain couples TRBV7-9 to TRBJ2-5; weak D call: TRBD2 (5 bases). There are 15 residues in the CDR3. V lost 1 base and J 5 bases, leaving 14 bases between the germline ends. Per germline, CDR1 SEHNR and CDR2 FQNEAQ (reference sequence). This CDR3 is CASSLEGLSGETQYF. CDR3 sequence (DNA): TGTGCCAGCAGCTTAGAAGGGCTATCGGGGGAGACCCAGTACTTC.

V usage is TRBV4-3 and J usage is TRBJ1-2; D is ambiguous. Germline loops: CDR1 LGHNA, CDR2 YSLEER. The CDR3 is 14 amino acids. The germline V and J ends were trimmed by 5 bases and 3 bases, with 13 bases remaining between them. CDR3 nucleotide sequence: TGCGCCAGCAGCACTCGGACGGATGACTATGGCTACACCTTC. Its protein is CASSTRTDDYGYTF.

The rearrangement joins TRBV29-1 to TRBJ1-1, with D unresolved. Per the germline V gene, CDR1 is SQVTM and CDR2 is ANQGSEA. The CDR3 contains 12 residues. Trimming took off 7 bases at V and 3 bases at J, with 12 bases between the two ends. CDR3 DNA: TGCAGCGCTGGAGGCCAGGACACTGAAGCTTTCTTT. Encoded protein: CSAGGQDTEAFF. The variable domain in full, with the rest retrieved from reference TRBV29-1 and TRBJ1-1, is SAVISQKPSRDICQRGTSLTIQCQVDSQVTMMFWYRQQPGQSLTLIATANQGSEATYESGFVIDKFPISRPNLTFSTLTVSNMSPEDSSIYLCSAGGQDTEAFFGQGTRLTVV.

This clone was detected only a few times. V and J are TRBV4-1 and TRBJ2-7, with a tentative D call TRBD2 (5 bases). V lost 4 bases and J 0 bases, leaving 16 bases between the germline ends. Germline-derived CDR1 and CDR2 are MGHRA and YSYEKL. CDR3 length: 16 amino acids. For the CDR3, the DNA is TGCGCCAGCAGCCCCGAGGCAGCGGTCATCTCCTACGAGCAGTACTTC. Translating gives CASSPEAAVISYEQYF.

In its sample, this clone was seen a few times. This chain uses TRBV25-1 with TRBJ1-2; D remains ambiguous. Germline assignment: CDR1 MGHDK and CDR2 SYGVNS. V was pared by 6 bases and J by 4 bases, with 12 bases between. CDR3 length: 13 residues. This CDR3 reads CASRADFPYGYTF. CDR3 bases: TGTGCCAGCAGGGCAGACTTCCCCTATGGCTACACCTTC.

This sequence joins TRBV6-5 and TRBJ2-3; D gene unclear. Germline V gene lookup returns CDR1 MNHEY and CDR2 SVGAGI. The CDR3 is 11 amino acids. The V end was cut by 8 bases, the J end by 2 bases, with 5 bases between. CDR3 loop: CASQVTDTQYF. In nucleotides, the CDR3 is TGTGCCAGCCAGGTCACAGATACGCAGTATTTT.

This clone came up a few times. The chain is built from TRBV29-1 and TRBJ2-1, with D hard to call. There are 9 residues in the CDR3. Per germline, CDR1 SQVTM and CDR2 ANQGSEA. Trimming pared 6 bases from V and 12 bases from J, leaving 9 bases between. Here the CDR3 DNA reads TGCAGCGTCGGGTCTGGGCAGTTCTTC. Amino acid sequence: CSVGSGQFF.

The CDR3: CASSLSGQYLNNEQFF. The CDR3 DNA sequence: TGTGCCAGCAGTTTAAGCGGCCAGTATCTCAACAATGAGCAGTTCTTC. The chain couples TRBV28 to TRBJ2-1, with D perhaps matching TRBD2 (5 bases). CDR3 length equals 16 residues. V gave up 2 bases and J gave up 5 bases, with 16 bases separating them. Germline lookup yields CDR1 MDHEN and CDR2 SYDVKM.

This rearrangement joins TRBV4-1 to TRBJ2-3; 9 bases align to TRBD1. The V and J ends lost 8 bases and 6 bases, in that order; junction bases with no gene match: 9. The CDR3 has 14 residues. Per the germline V gene, CDR1 is MGHRA and CDR2 is YSYEKL. The CDR3: CASGRTGDVDTQYF. The CDR3 nucleotides read TGCGCCAGCGGTAGGACAGGGGATGTTGATACGCAGTATTTT.

This rearrangement joins TRBV19 to TRBJ2-3; 10 nucleotides agree with TRBD2. V gave up 3 bases and J gave up 2 bases; unmatched junction bases: 8. CDR1 is LNHDA and CDR2 is SQIVND in the germline V gene (reference sequence). CDR3 size: 17 residues. The chain's CDR3 is CASSMLAGGPNTDTQYF. As DNA, the CDR3 is TGTGCCAGTAGTATGTTAGCGGGAGGCCCTAACACAGATACGCAGTATTTT.

This clone was counted only a few times. CDR3: CASSLAGPNSGNTIYF. The CDR3 DNA follows: TGTGCCAGCAGCTTGGCAGGACCTAACTCTGGAAACACCATATATTTT. This rearrangement joins TRBV7-2 to TRBJ1-3, with D unclear. Between the trimmed V and J ends, which lost 3 bases and 0 bases, there was a span of 12 bases. The CDR3 has 16 residues. From germline, CDR1 is SGHTA and CDR2 FQGNSA.

This clone has more than one count but fewer than ten. Other DNA sequences in this sample translate to the same CDR3. This chain links TRBV7-3 with TRBJ2-7, with TRBD2 matching over 7 bases. Germline CDR1 SGHTA, CDR2 FQGTGA. CDR3 size: 13 residues. The ends lost 4 bases at V and 0 bases at J; junction bases unmatched: 0. CDR3 in DNA: TGTGCCAGCAGCTCTAGCGGCTCCTACGAGCAGTACTTC. This sequence encodes CASSSSGSYEQYF.

Written as DNA, the CDR3 is TGTGCCAGCAGCTTAGAGTGGGGGAACACCGGGGAGCTGTTTTTT. Translation gives CASSLEWGNTGELFF. The gene calls are TRBV7-2 and TRBJ2-2; no firm D call. The CDR3 runs to 15 residues. V was trimmed by 1 base and J by 1 base, leaving 7 bases between them. Germline CDR1 SGHTA, CDR2 FQGNSA.

A note on this clone: Other nucleotide sequences in the sample specify the same CDR3. V is TRBV30 and J is TRBJ2-3; TRBD1 might be the D (6 bases). Germline V CDR1 and CDR2: GTSNPN, SVGIG (reference sequence). This CDR3 is built from 13 residues. The V end lost 0 bases, the J end lost 4 bases, and 8 bases lay between the germline ends. This CDR3 reads CAWSVQGADTQYF. Written as DNA, the CDR3 is TGTGCCTGGAGTGTACAGGGCGCAGATACGCAGTATTTT. The full variable domain, rest sourced from reference TRBV30 and TRBJ2-3, is SQTIHQWPATLVQPVGSPLSLECTVEGTSNPNLYWYRQAAGRGLQLLFYSVGIGQISSEVPQNLSASRPQDRQFILSSKKLLLSDSGFYLCAWSVQGADTQYFGPGTRLTVL.

The CDR3 region has the DNA TGTGCCAGCCGGGACGGACAGGGCCCCTACGAGCAGTACTTC. This gives the protein CASRDGQGPYEQYF. The V gene is TRBV10-3, the J gene TRBJ2-7; 8 nucleotides agree with TRBD1. The CDR3 spans 14 residues. The V gene's germline CDR1 is ENHRY and CDR2 SYGVKD. The J segment lost 2 bases and the V segment lost 10 bases, leaving 10 bases of the junction unmatched.